This T cell receptor beta chain was captured by sequencing in a study of T-cell memory formation after mild COVID-19. This clonotype came up a few times. Antigen specificity is unknown. Trimming stripped 4 bases from V and 10 bases from J, with 17 bases between. The CDR3 totals 15 residues. Study-wide findings and caveats: Cross-reactive memory apparently joined, as some responding clones appeared in pre-infection memory. Clones shrinking between day 15 and 85 showed a balanced CD4/CD8 split, and those that grew later tilted toward CD4+.

TCRdb re-analysed the 5' RACE reads in MiXCR, keeping a single row per CDR3 protein. This table holds under 400,000 distinct CDR3 sequences, around 27% found once. V gene TRBV12-3 or TRBV12-4 combines with J gene TRBJ1-6; unclear D gene. The sequencing sample was made of PBMCs or a T cell subset sorted from them (not recorded which). The TCR comes from an adult woman who had mild COVID-19 (a few samples of this study predate the infection). Cell type and time point are not known. This CDR3 is CASSSTTLFVSPLHF. Written as DNA, the CDR3 is TGTGCCAGCAGTTCCACTACGTTGTTCGTCTCACCCCTCCACTTT.